Each of the 18 T cell receptor beta chains below was sequenced from the same sample in a study of blood T cell repertoires in COVID-19 (dated by TCRdb to the early 2020s). The library was made by the immunoSEQ multiplex PCR assay. Sourced from immuneACCESS, this table was stored by TCRdb with only in-frame sequences that have V and J called. A share of the clones is absent; for the studies checked, an unresolved V gene accounts for under half, and the remainder has no known explanation. This sample gives 200,000 to 300,000 clones in total; more than 75% of them show up just once. The ten largest clonotypes hold about 3.3% of the sample. The sequenced material came from PBMCs or T cells enriched from blood (not recorded which). Every receptor here comes from a woman aged 40 to 55 with acute COVID-19.

The rearrangement joins TRBV7-8 to TRBJ2-7, with TRBD1 identical over 8 bases. CDR1 and CDR2 (germline): SGHVS, FQNEAQ. This CDR3 has 15 residues. Trimming cost V 1 base and J 0 bases; bases outside gene matches: 2. DNA of the CDR3: TGTGCCAGCAGCTTAGAGACAGGGGACTCCTACGAGCAGTACTTC. Translated, it gives CASSLETGDSYEQYF.

This clone was seen only once. This chain connects TRBV19 to TRBJ2-7; TRBD2 matches 12 bases. Germline lookup yields CDR1 LNHDA and CDR2 SQIVND (reference sequence). The CDR3 has 15 residues. V gave up 5 bases and J gave up 2 bases; unmatched junction bases: 4. The CDR3 sequence: CASSSGTSGPYEQYF. The CDR3, as DNA: TGTGCCAGTAGTTCAGGGACTAGCGGGCCCTACGAGCAGTACTTC.

The chain is built from TRBV6-4 and TRBJ2-6; D ambiguous. V was clipped by 4 bases and J by 0 bases, with 10 bases between them. The germline V gene has CDR1 MRHNA and CDR2 SNTAGT. This CDR3 has 16 residues. CDR3: CASSAQISSGANVLTF. CDR3 sequence (DNA): TGTGCCAGCAGTGCCCAGATCTCCTCTGGGGCCAACGTCCTGACTTTC.

This clone has just one count. The chain couples TRBV5-4 to TRBJ1-2; TRBD1 matches 8 bases. Germline V CDR1 and CDR2: SGHNT, YYREEE (reference sequence). This CDR3 has 13 amino acids. The trim removed 4 bases at V and 5 bases at J, leaving 4 bases unmatched. The CDR3 sequence: CASSVQGVYGYTF. In DNA form, the CDR3 reads TGTGCCAGCAGCGTACAGGGGGTTTATGGCTACACCTTC.

This rearrangement joins TRBV7-3 to TRBJ1-2, with a weak D call TRBD1 (5 bases). Per germline, CDR1 SGHTA and CDR2 FQGTGA. There are 14 residues in the CDR3. V was cut by 9 bases and J by 5 bases, with 19 bases left in between. The CDR3 DNA reads TGTGCCAGACCCCTATCCGCGGGGCCATATGGCTACACCTTC. It encodes CARPLSAGPYGYTF. The full variable domain, completed using reference TRBV7-3 and TRBJ1-2, is GAGVSQTPSNKVTEKGKYVELRCDPISGHTALYWYRQSLGQGPEFLIYFQGTGAADDSGLPNDRFFAVRPEGSVSTLKIQRTERGDSAVYLCARPLSAGPYGYTFGSGTRLTVV.

The chain is built from TRBV6-2 or TRBV6-3 and TRBJ2-7; TRBD1 might be the D (7 bases). Trimming took off 5 bases at V and 3 bases at J, with 14 bases between the two ends. Germline V gene sequence: CDR1 MNHEY, CDR2 SVGEGT. CDR3 length: 14 residues. Here the CDR3 reads CASSDGGTDYEQYF. The CDR3 DNA sequence: TGTGCCAGCAGTGATGGGGGGACAGACTACGAGCAGTACTTC.

J is TRBJ2-2 and V is TRBV5-4; TRBD2 matches at 7 bases. There are 16 residues in the CDR3. V shed 2 bases, J shed 3 bases, and the junction held 7 bases outside the gene matches. Germline CDR1 and CDR2: SGHNT and YYREEE (reference sequence). CDR3: CASSLTSGGYTGELFF. The DNA for the CDR3 is TGTGCCAGCAGCTTAACGTCCGGGGGGTACACCGGGGAGCTGTTTTTT. Together with reference TRBV5-4 and TRBJ2-2, the CDR3 gives the full variable domain: ETGVTQSPTHLIKTRGQQVTLRCSSQSGHNTVSWYQQALGQGPQFIFQYYREEENGRGNFPPRFSGLQFPNYSSELNVNALELDDSALYLCASSLTSGGYTGELFFGEGSRLTVL.

The chain uses TRBV11-2 and TRBJ1-2, with TRBD1 matching 7 bases. Germline lookup yields CDR1 SGHAT and CDR2 FQNNGV. The length of the CDR3 is 13 residues. J gave up 7 bases and V 4 bases, and 6 bases lay outside the gene matches. Here the CDR3 reads CASSWTAGGGYTF. As DNA, the CDR3 is TGTGCCAGCAGCTGGACGGCAGGGGGTGGCTACACCTTC.

The J gene is TRBJ2-1, the V gene TRBV10-3; D perhaps matches TRBD1 (6 bases). The CDR3 loop spans 12 amino acids. V was trimmed by 10 bases and J by 2 bases, leaving 9 bases between them. Germline V CDR1 and CDR2: ENHRY, SYGVKD. CDR3 sequence (DNA): TGTGCCACCGGACAGACCTACAATGAGCAGTTCTTC. Protein sequence: CATGQTYNEQFF.

This clone was seen a few times. This chain connects TRBV21-1 to TRBJ2-2; TRBD1 reflects the table's D call only, with no check against the DNA. TRBV21-1 is deemed a pseudogene. CDR3 length: 17 residues. The CDR3 DNA reads TGTGCCAGCAGCGGGACAGGACAACTCCAGAACACCGGGGAGCTGTTTTTT. This sequence encodes CASSGTGQLQNTGELFF.

This chain joins TRBV3-1 (or the pseudogene TRBV3-2) and TRBJ1-2, with TRBD1 as a possible D gene (6 bases). Looked up from germline, CDR1 is LGHDT and CDR2 is YNNKEL (reference sequence). V lost 1 base and J 7 bases, leaving 16 bases between the germline ends. This CDR3 has 15 residues. The CDR3 sequence is CASSQGPGGRGGYTF. As DNA, the CDR3 is TGTGCCAGCAGCCAAGGCCCGGGGGGGCGGGGTGGCTACACCTTC.

The V call is TRBV29-1, the J call TRBJ2-1; no clear D. V lost 6 bases to trimming and J lost 4 bases, with 7 bases between them. This CDR3 spans 11 amino acids. Germline lookup yields CDR1 SQVTM and CDR2 ANQGSEA. The DNA of the CDR3 is TGCAGCGTCACAGATTACAATGAGCAGTTCTTC. Its protein is CSVTDYNEQFF.

The V and J genes are TRBV11-1 and TRBJ2-2, with D maybe TRBD2 (5 bases). CDR1 and CDR2 from the germline V gene are SGHAT and FQDESV (reference sequence). The CDR3 is 14 amino acids. Trimming took 1 base from V and 3 from J, leaving 6 bases between them. The CDR3 DNA is TGTGCCAGCAGCTTAGGACTATACACCGGGGAGCTGTTTTTT. This codes for CASSLGLYTGELFF.

The J gene is TRBJ2-3, the V gene TRBV2; TRBD2 agrees at 10 bases. CDR3 size: 15 residues. V lost 1 base to trimming and J lost 6 bases; unmatched junction nucleotides: 4. Looked up from germline, CDR1 is SNHLY and CDR2 is FYNNEI. The CDR3 sequence: CASSEEREGRDTQYF. The CDR3 coding sequence is TGTGCCAGCAGTGAAGAGCGGGAGGGCCGTGATACGCAGTATTTT.

The J gene is TRBJ2-2, the V gene TRBV29-1; 11 bases are shared with TRBD2. J gave up 5 bases and V 3 bases, and 2 bases lay outside the gene matches. The CDR3 has 14 residues. Germline V gene lookup returns CDR1 SQVTM and CDR2 ANQGSEA. The CDR3 region has the DNA TGCAGCGTTGACACTAGCGGGAGTACCGGGGAGCTGTTTTTT. Translation gives CSVDTSGSTGELFF.

The V gene is TRBV5-1, the J gene TRBJ2-1, with 8 bases matching TRBD2. The V and J ends lost 2 bases and 3 bases, in that order; junction bases with no gene match: 4. The CDR3 length is 15 residues. Germline V gene data show CDR1 as SGHRS and CDR2 as YFSETQ. This CDR3 is CASSFTSGFYNEQFF. In nucleotides, the CDR3 is TGCGCCAGCAGCTTCACTAGCGGTTTCTACAATGAGCAGTTCTTC.

The genes are TRBV24-1 and TRBJ2-7, with D perhaps matching TRBD2 (6 bases). This CDR3 contains 15 residues. Trimming took 3 bases from V and 1 from J, leaving 12 bases between them. Per the germline V gene, CDR1 is KGHDR and CDR2 is SFDVKD. The CDR3 reads CATSDTAGGSYEQYF. The CDR3 nucleotides read TGTGCCACCAGTGATACGGCCGGAGGGTCCTACGAGCAGTACTTC.

V and J are TRBV6-5 and TRBJ1-1; 9 nucleotides align to TRBD1. The V segment lost 2 bases and the J segment 5 bases; nucleotides outside the gene matches: 6. Germline-derived CDR1 and CDR2 are MNHEY and SVGAGI. The CDR3 contains 15 residues. The CDR3 spells CASSYPRTGDTEAFF. CDR3 in DNA: TGTGCCAGCAGTTACCCCAGGACAGGGGATACTGAAGCTTTCTTT.